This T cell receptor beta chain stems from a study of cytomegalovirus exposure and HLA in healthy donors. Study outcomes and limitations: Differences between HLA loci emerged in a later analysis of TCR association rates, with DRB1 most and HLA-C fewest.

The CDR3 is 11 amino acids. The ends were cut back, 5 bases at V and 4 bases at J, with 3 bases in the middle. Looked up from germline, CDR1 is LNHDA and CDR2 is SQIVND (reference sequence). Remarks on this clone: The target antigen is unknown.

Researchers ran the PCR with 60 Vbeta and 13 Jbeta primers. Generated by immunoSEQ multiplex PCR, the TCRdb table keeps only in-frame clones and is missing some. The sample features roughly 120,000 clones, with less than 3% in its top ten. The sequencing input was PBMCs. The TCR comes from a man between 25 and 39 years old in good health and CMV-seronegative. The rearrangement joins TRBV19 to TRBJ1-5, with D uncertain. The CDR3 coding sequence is TGTGCCAGTAGTCGGAATCAGCCCCAGCATTTT. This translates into CASSRNQPQHF.